The next 5 T cell receptor beta chains were all read from a single sample in a study of spatial heterogeneity in lung cancer. Study results and limitations: The study found that expanded intratumoral alpha and beta TCR counts tracked tumor mutation counts.

Time point of the sample: sample taken at primary tumor resection. Each CDR3 protein is one row after TCRdb ran MiXCR on the 5' RACE reads. This table has approximately 6,800 distinct CDR3 sequences, over 10% appearing once. No cognate antigen is known for these TCRs. This specimen consisted of lung tumor tissue, obtained at surgery. The receptors shown here come from a male donor with early-stage non-small cell lung cancer.

This clonotype was counted ten times or more. The library was designed around alpha chains, so this beta chain is a stray read whose abundance carries little weight. V usage is TRBV28 and J usage is TRBJ1-1, with D possibly TRBD1 on 6 matching bases. The CDR3 sequence is 15 residues long. The V end was cut by 5 bases, the J end by 3 bases, with 16 bases between. Germline CDR1 is MDHEN and CDR2 is SYDVKM. For the CDR3, the DNA is TGTGCCAGCAGTGGCGGACAGCCCACCGACACTGAAGCTTTCTTT. Translating gives CASSGGQPTDTEAFF.

Turning to this clonotype: The library was prepared for alpha chains; this beta chain is a stray read, so its frequency means little. The V gene is TRBV7-8, the J gene TRBJ2-7; TRBD1 aligns across 7 bases. Germline V CDR1 and CDR2: SGHVS, FQNEAQ. V was clipped by 5 bases and J by 4 bases; unmatched bases: 11. The CDR3 consists of 15 residues. CDR3 DNA: TGTGCCAGCAGCATCCGACAGGGAACGGGGTACGAGCAGTACTTC. Amino acids: CASSIRQGTGYEQYF.

This clonotype was found a few times. Little can be read into the size of this beta chain, an off-target read in a library designed for alpha chains. The V and J genes are TRBV11-3 and TRBJ2-2; no clear D. Germline V CDR1 and CDR2: SGHNT, YENEEA. The CDR3 is 15 residues long. Trimming pared 5 bases from V and 0 bases from J, leaving 10 bases between. This CDR3 is CASSSTATNTGELFF. The CDR3 DNA is TGTGCCAGCAGCAGTACAGCAACGAACACCGGGGAGCTGTTTTTT.

This clonotype is judged medium-sized (0.01 to 0.1%). The size of this beta chain means little, since it is a stray read in a library made for alpha chains. The chain carries TRBV5-1 and TRBJ2-1, with a possible D match to TRBD2 (5 bases). The CDR3 loop spans 12 amino acids. V lost 7 bases, J lost 5 bases, and 10 bases lay in between. Germline lookup yields CDR1 SGHRS and CDR2 YFSETQ. The CDR3 nucleotides read TGCGCCAGCGGATCCGGGGACAATGAGCAGTTCTTC. This encodes CASGSGDNEQFF.

For this clonotype: A library made for alpha chains picked up this beta chain off target, so its size means little. The chain has TRBV14 and TRBJ1-2; D gene ambiguous. The CDR3 loop spans 14 amino acids. V lost 2 bases to trimming and J lost 2 bases, with 9 bases between them. The germline CDR1 and CDR2 sequences are SGHDN and FVKESK. CDR3 DNA: TGTGCCAGCAGCCAATTACTACAGAACTATGGCTACACCTTC. Translated: CASSQLLQNYGYTF.